Sequencing of this T cell receptor (beta chain) was carried out in a study of a mutant IDH1 vaccine in newly diagnosed glioma. Assay used: immunoSEQ multiplex PCR; TCRdb lists only in-frame clones, some missing. This table holds roughly 40,000 clones, just over 90% found once. The CDR3 is 15 amino acids. V lost 0 bases to trimming and J lost 5 bases, with 11 bases between them. Germline V gives CDR1 SGHTS, CDR2 YDEGEE. Time point specified: week 5, during vaccination. The vaccine gave 300 ug of a 20-mer mutant IDH1 peptide subcutaneously per dose. This clone was recorded a few times. Its antigen remains unknown.

The TCR was taken from a man over 45 with glioma. This specimen consisted of PBMCs, obtained from a glioma patient whose treatment included an IDH1 peptide vaccine. The chain combines TRBV5-8 with TRBJ1-4; possibly TRBD1 for D (5 bases). CDR3 amino acids: CASSLAGTENEKLFF. In DNA, the CDR3 is TGTGCCAGCAGCTTGGCGGGGACGGAGAATGAAAAACTGTTTTTT.